The sequence of this T cell receptor beta chain was determined in a study of cytomegalovirus exposure and HLA in healthy donors. Notes on the study in general: Later, an analysis found that common viral pathogens appeared to be linked with several of the most significant clusters. In a later analysis, donors in an Asian-associated ancestry cluster reportedly had fewer N-insertions in productive TCRs than the cohort mean. By HLA locus, TCR association rates varied in a later analysis, with DRB1 showing the most and HLA-C the fewest. It was 150 to 200 TCR beta chains that were listed as cytomegalovirus-associated.

60 Vbeta and 13 Jbeta primers were used in PCR. Here immunoSEQ multiplex PCR was the method, and the copy in TCRdb shows in-frame clones only, minus some. The table has approximately 140,000 clones, around 78% seen once. In regard to this clone: The antigen is unknown.

The CDR3 has 14 amino acids. CDR1 is MNHEY, CDR2 SVGAGI, per germline. The junction had 8 bases not matched to a gene; V was cut back by 4 bases and J by 5 bases. The origin of this receptor is a man in his forties or fifties in good health and CMV-seropositive. The source material was PBMCs. The J gene is TRBJ2-7, the V gene TRBV6-5; 7 bases align to TRBD1. This CDR3 is CASSSTTGQNEQYF. The DNA for the CDR3 is TGTGCCAGCAGTTCCACAACGGGACAGAACGAGCAGTACTTC.